These T cell receptor beta chains were read from a single sample in a study of blood T cells in healthy people across ages. TCRdb reprocessed the 5' RACE reads with MiXCR, giving one entry per CDR3 protein. This repertoire shows about 540,000 distinct CDR3 sequences, 20% to 30% found once; its top ten account for approximately 8.7%. Separately, the same data were catalogued under a study of T cells of mothers and their children.

What was sequenced was blood. Receptors originate from a boy between 10 and 17 years old in good health. Both conserved end residues are trimmed from each CDR3. Rows give clone size only sometimes, using once, few, many, or a class for an expanded clone.

CDR3aa,v_gene,abundance
SARVEGTGEKLF,TRBV20-1,few
ASSSRVWAPNQEPQY,TRBV27,.
ASSLKLEGGTLAKNIQY,TRBV7-2,.
ASSLADSPLH,TRBV13,.
ASSEVGSGANYGYT,TRBV2,.
SASVAGLPGELF,TRBV20-1,few
ASSEVAGGKNYGYT,TRBV2,.
ASSDGEANSPLH,TRBV6-4,once
ASRSGTSQETQY,TRBV12-3/TRBV12-4,many
SARETELTQY,TRBV20-1,few
ASSLELAEFNEQF,TRBV7-3,.
ASSDIGRDQETQY,TRBV25-1,few
ASSPAGMNTEAF,TRBV18,.
ASSSPLAGDPDTQY,TRBV27,.
SARPRLRGANYGYT,TRBV20-1,.
SADRGHDYNEQF,TRBV20-1,.
ASSWTSDRDYNEQF,TRBV5-1,.
ASSLASSTDTQY,TRBV7-6,many
ATSDTSEQY,TRBV24-1,few
ASSDPRGDDTEAF,TRBV6-1,.
SARDLDRGLSYGYT,TRBV20-1,.
ASSRSGSYNEQF,TRBV12-3/TRBV12-4,few
ASSLRGRGTEAF,TRBV28,.
ASSQALRFGGEQY,TRBV14,few
ASSLPDSGEQY,TRBV28,.
ASSPTGLGNNEQF,TRBV6-1,.
ASSQLAGGPEETQY,TRBV7-2,few
ASSYTTSGGELF,TRBV6-2/TRBV6-3,few
ASSYRITSPPSYEQY,TRBV6-2/TRBV6-3,few
ASSRTGVNQINEQF,TRBV4-3,.
ASNLMLLSSVNTIY,TRBV7-2,.
ASSPSRSTGTQETQY,TRBV3-1,few
SVERTGIRNAEAF,TRBV29-1,few
ASSFGPYNEQF,TRBV7-6,few
ASSVGGGTTKETQY,TRBV9,few
ASTRLGLDTEAF,TRBV9,few
ASSGWTGGETQY,TRBV2,few
ATSEGYNEQF,TRBV24-1,few
SARGWDTEAF,TRBV29-1,.
ASSDKGQTGELF,TRBV6-1,.
ASSLRLWTGKNQGTQY,TRBV7-9,.
ARGKSGTDTQY,TRBV10-2,few
ASSSRAGGHQPQH,TRBV28,.
ASSFRLGNGYNEQF,TRBV28,few
ASSLGGLAGGLSYEQY,TRBV5-1,.
ASSDRDRLYNEQF,TRBV28,.
ASSPFTTGGASEKLF,TRBV4-1,.
ASSFRDRATDTQY,TRBV3-1,.
SAPDRRRGGDEQF,TRBV20-1,.
SATGTRPDTQY,TRBV20-1,.
SASPDRWGETQY,TRBV20-1,.
ASSQGQGDTGELF,TRBV4-3,few
ASSDLGTDSYEQY,TRBV2,.
SASTVNPGNTIY,TRBV20-1,.